This T cell receptor (beta chain) was sequenced in a study of cytomegalovirus exposure and HLA in healthy donors. The PCR ran on 60 Vbeta and 13 Jbeta primers. Under the authors' procedure: Approximately 9.9 million shared chains were among the about 80 million unique TCR beta chains that a later analysis counted. Sequencing used immunoSEQ multiplex PCR; TCRdb keeps in-frame clones, though not all of them. D and trimming come from the DNA, and the V and J calls and clone size come from that table. The sample lists under 250,000 clones, over 75% seen once, with less than 2% in the top ten. Comment on this clone: Its antigen remains unknown.

Germline CDR1 and CDR2: SGHRS and YFSETQ. This CDR3 has 16 residues. The V segment lost 0 bases and the J segment 5 bases; nucleotides outside the gene matches: 3. Study-wide results and caveats: Among the most significant clusters, several appeared linked to common viral pathogens in a later analysis.

This chain joins TRBV5-1 and TRBJ2-3; 13 nucleotides agree with TRBD2. This TCR was sampled from a male donor in good health and CMV-seronegative. Sequenced input: PBMCs. The CDR3 here is CASSLGLAGGIDTQYF. CDR3 in DNA: TGCGCCAGCAGCTTGGGACTAGCGGGGGGAATAGATACGCAGTATTTT.